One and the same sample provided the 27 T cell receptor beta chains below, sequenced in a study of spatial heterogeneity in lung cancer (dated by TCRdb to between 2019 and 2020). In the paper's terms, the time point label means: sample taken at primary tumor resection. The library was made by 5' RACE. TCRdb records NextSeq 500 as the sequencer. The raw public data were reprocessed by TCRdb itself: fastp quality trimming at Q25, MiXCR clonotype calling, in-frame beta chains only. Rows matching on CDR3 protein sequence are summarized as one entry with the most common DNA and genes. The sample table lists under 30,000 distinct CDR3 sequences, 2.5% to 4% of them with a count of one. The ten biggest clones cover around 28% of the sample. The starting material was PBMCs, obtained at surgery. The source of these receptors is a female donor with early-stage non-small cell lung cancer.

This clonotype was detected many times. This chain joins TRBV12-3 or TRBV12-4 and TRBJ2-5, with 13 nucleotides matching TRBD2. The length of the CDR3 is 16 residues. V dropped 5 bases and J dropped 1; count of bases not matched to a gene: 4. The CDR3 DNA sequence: TGTGCCAGCAGTACGACTAGCGGGGGGCTCCAAGAGACCCAGTACTTC. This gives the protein CASSTTSGGLQETQYF.

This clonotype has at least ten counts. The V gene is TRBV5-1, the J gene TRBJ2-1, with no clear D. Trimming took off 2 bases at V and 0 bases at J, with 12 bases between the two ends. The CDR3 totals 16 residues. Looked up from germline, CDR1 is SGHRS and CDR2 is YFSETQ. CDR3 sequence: CASSLLTASSYNEQFF. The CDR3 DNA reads TGCGCCAGCAGCTTATTAACGGCAAGCTCCTACAATGAGCAGTTCTTC. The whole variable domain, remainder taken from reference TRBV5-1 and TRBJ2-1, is KAGVTQTPRYLIKTRGQQVTLSCSPISGHRSVSWYQQTPGQGLQFLFEYFSETQRNKGNFPGRFSGRQFSNSRSEMNVSTLELGDSALYLCASSLLTASSYNEQFFGPGTRLTVL.

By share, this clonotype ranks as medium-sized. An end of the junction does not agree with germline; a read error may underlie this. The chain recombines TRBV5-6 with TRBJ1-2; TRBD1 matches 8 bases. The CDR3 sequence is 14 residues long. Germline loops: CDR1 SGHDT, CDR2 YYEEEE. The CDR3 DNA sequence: TGTGCCAGCAACTTGGACAGGGTGGACTATGGCTACACCTTC. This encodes CASNLDRVDYGYTF.

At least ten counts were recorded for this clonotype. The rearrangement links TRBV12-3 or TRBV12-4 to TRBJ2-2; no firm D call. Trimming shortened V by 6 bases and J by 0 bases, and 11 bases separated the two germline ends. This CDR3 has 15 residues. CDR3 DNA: TGTGCCAGCAGCCCTGCTCGGCCGAACACCGGGGAGCTGTTTTTT. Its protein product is CASSPARPNTGELFF.

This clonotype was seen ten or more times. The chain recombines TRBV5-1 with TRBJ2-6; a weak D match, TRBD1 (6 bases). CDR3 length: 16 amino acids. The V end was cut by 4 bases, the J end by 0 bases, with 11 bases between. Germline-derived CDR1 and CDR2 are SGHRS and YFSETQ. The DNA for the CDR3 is TGCGCCAGCAGCACCGGACAGTTCTCTGGGGCCAACGTCCTGACTTTC. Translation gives CASSTGQFSGANVLTF.

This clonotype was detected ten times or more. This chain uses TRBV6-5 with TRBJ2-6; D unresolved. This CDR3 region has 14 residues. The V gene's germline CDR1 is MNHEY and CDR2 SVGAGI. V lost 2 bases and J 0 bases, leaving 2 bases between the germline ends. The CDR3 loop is CASSYTSGANVLTF. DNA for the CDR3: TGTGCCAGCAGTTACACCTCTGGGGCCAACGTCCTGACTTTC.

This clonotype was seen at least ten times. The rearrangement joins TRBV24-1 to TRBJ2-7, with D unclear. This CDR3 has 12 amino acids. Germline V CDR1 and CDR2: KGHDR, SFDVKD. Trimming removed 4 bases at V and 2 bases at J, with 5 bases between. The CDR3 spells CATSDDAYEQYF. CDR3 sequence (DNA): TGTGCCACCAGTGACGACGCCTACGAGCAGTACTTC.

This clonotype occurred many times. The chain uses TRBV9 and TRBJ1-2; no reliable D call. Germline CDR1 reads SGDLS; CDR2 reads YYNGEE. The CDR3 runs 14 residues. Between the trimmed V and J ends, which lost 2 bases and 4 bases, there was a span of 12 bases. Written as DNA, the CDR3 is TGTGCCAGCAGCGTTGTAGACGGAGGCTATGGCTACACCTTC. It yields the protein CASSVVDGGYGYTF.

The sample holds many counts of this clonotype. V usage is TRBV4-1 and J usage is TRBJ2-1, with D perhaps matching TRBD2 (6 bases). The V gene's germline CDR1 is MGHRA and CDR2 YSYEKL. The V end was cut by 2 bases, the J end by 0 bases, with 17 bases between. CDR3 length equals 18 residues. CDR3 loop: CASSQQTYSGSSYNEQFF. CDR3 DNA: TGCGCCAGCAGCCAACAAACGTATAGCGGAAGCTCCTACAATGAGCAGTTCTTC.

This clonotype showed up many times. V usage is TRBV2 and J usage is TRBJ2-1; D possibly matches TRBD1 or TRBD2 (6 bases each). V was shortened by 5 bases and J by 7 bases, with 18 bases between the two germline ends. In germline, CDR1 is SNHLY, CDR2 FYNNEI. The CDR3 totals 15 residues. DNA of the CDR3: TGTGCCAGCAGTAAAAGGGGGGCCTTGGGGAATGAGCAGTTCTTC. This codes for CASSKRGALGNEQFF.

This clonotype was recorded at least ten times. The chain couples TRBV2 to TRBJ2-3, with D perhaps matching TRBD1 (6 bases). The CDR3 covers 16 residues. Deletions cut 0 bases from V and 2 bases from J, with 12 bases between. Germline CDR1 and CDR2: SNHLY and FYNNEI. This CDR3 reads CASSEAGTGITDTQYF. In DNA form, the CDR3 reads TGTGCCAGCAGTGAAGCAGGAACAGGGATCACAGATACGCAGTATTTT.

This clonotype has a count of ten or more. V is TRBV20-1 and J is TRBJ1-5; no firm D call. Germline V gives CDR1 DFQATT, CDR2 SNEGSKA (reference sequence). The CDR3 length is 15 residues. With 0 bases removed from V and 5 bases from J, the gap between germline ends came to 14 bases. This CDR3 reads CSARDYGVDYQPQHF. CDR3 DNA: TGCAGTGCTAGAGATTACGGGGTTGACTATCAGCCCCAGCATTTT.

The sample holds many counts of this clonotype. Here the CDR3 DNA reads TGTGCCAGCAGCAGCGGGAGTTGGAATGAGCAGTTCTTC. Residues: CASSSGSWNEQFF. The J gene is TRBJ2-1, the V gene TRBV13; 8 bases align to TRBD2. J lost 7 bases, V lost 5 bases, and 4 bases had no gene match. The CDR3 has 13 residues. Germline V gene lookup returns CDR1 PRHDT and CDR2 FYEKMQ (reference sequence).

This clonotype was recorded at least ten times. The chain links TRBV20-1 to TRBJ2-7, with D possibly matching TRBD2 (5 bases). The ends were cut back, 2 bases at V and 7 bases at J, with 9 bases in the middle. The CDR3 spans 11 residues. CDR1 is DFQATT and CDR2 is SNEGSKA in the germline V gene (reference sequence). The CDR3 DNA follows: TGCAGTGCTAGAACGGGGTATGAGCAGTACTTC. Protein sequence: CSARTGYEQYF.

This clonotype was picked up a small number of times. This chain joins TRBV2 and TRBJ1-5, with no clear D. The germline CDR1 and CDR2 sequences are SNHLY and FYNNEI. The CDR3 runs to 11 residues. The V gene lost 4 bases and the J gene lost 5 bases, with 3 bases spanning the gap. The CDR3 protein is CASSGDQPQHF. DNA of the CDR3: TGTGCCAGCAGTGGGGATCAGCCCCAGCATTTT.

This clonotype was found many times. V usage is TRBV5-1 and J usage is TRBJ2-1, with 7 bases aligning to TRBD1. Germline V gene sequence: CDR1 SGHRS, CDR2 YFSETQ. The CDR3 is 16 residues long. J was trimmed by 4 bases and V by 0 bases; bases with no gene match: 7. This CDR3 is CASSLVTGEGYNEQFF. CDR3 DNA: TGCGCCAGCAGCTTGGTTACAGGGGAAGGGTACAATGAGCAGTTCTTC.

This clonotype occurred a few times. The CDR3 bases are TGTGCCACCGGGGGAAGCGGGACTCGGGTCTATGAGCAGTTCTTC. Its translation is CATGGSGTRVYEQFF. The chain employs TRBV24-1 and TRBJ2-1; the match to TRBD2 covers 7 bases. CDR3 size: 15 residues. V shed 9 bases and J 8 bases; nucleotides not matched to a gene: 15. Germline V lookup: CDR1 KGHDR, CDR2 SFDVKD.

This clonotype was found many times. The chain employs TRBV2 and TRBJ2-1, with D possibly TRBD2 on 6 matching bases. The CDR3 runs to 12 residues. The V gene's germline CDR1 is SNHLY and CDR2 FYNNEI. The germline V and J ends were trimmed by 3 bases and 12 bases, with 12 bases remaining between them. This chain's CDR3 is CASSDLRERQFF. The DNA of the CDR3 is TGTGCCAGCAGTGATTTACGGGAGCGGCAGTTCTTC.

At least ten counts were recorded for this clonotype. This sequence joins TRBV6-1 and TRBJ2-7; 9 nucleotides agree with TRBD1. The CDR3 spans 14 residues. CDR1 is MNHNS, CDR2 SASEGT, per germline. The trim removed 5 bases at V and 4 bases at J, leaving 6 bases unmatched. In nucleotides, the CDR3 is TGTGCCAGCAGTTTGACAGGGGGTGCGTACGAGCAGTACTTC. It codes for CASSLTGGAYEQYF.

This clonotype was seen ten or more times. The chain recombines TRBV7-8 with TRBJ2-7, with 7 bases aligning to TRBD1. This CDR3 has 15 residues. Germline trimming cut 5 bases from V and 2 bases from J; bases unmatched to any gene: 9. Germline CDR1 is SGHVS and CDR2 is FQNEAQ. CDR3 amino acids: CASSVHRGSAYEQYF. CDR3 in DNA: TGTGCCAGCAGCGTCCACAGGGGTTCGGCCTACGAGCAGTACTTC.

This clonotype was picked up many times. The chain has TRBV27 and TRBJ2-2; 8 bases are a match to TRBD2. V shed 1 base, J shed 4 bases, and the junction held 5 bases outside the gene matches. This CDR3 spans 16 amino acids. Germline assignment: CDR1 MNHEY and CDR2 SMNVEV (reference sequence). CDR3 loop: CASSLFLREGTGELFF. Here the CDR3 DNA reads TGTGCCAGCAGTTTATTTCTCCGGGAGGGCACCGGGGAGCTGTTTTTT.

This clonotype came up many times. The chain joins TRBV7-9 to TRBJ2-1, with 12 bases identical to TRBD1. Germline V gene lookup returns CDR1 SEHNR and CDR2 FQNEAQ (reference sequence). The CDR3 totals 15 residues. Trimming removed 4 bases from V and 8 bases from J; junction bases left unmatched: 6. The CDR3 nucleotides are TGTGCCAGCAGCTACCGGGACAGGGGGCATTATGAGCAGTTCTTC. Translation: CASSYRDRGHYEQFF.

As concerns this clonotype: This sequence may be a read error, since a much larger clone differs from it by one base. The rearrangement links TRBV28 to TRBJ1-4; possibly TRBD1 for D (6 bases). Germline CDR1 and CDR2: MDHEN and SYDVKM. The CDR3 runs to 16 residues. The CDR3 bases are TGTGGCAGCAGTTTCCCCGCCGGGGGCCGTAATGAAAAACTGTTTTTT. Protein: CGSSFPAGGRNEKLFF.

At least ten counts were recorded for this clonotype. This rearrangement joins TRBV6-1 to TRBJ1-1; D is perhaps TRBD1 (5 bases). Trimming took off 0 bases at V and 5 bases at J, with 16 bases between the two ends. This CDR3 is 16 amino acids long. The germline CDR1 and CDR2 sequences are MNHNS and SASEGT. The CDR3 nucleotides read TGTGCCAGCAGTGAAGCGGGACTTGGACGTGAGACTGAAGCTTTCTTT. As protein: CASSEAGLGRETEAFF.

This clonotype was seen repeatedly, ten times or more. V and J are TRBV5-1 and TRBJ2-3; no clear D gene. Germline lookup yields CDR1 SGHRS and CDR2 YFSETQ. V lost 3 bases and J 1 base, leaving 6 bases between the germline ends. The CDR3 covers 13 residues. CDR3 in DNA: TGCGCCAGCAGCTCCCCCGGCACAGATACGCAGTATTTT. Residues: CASSSPGTDTQYF.

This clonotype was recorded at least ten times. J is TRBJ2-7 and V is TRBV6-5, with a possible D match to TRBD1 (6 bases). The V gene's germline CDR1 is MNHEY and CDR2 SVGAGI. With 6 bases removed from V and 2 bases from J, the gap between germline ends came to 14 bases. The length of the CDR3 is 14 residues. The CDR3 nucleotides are TGTGCCAGCAGCCCGTTAGACAGGACCTACGAGCAGTACTTC. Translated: CASSPLDRTYEQYF.

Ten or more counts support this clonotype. CDR3 sequence (DNA): TGTGCCAGCAGGGACAATCCAGGACGGATCTCTGGAAACACCATATATTTT. This encodes CASRDNPGRISGNTIYF. This chain links TRBV3-1 with TRBJ1-3; possibly TRBD1 for D (5 bases). V lost 6 bases and J 0 bases, leaving 18 bases between the germline ends. CDR3 length: 17 amino acids. CDR1 is LGHDT, CDR2 YNNKEL, per germline (reference sequence).